The entry that follows covers one T cell receptor (beta chain) sequence. In the original analysis: Estimation of nucleated cell counts relied on the amplification of reference gene primers. Some clones are missing from TCRdb's copy, which holds only in-frame ones; the method was immunoSEQ multiplex PCR. From that table come the V and J calls and clone size; the DNA was used to work out D and trimming. The table has about 210,000 clones, around four fifths seen once; the top ten hold roughly 0.91%. The sample originates from a study of blood T cell repertoires in COVID-19. Seattle patient enrollment occurred during active infection, with longitudinal follow-up thereafter. The specimen sequenced was peripheral blood. The receptor was isolated from a man in his sixties with COVID-19, enrolled during active disease.

CDR3 DNA: TGTGCCAGCGGACAGGTCCATCGAAACGAGCAGTACTTC. Protein product: CASGQVHRNEQYF. The genes are TRBV28 and TRBJ2-7; 7 bases fit TRBD1. The CDR3 extends over 13 amino acids. Germline V gives CDR1 MDHEN, CDR2 SYDVKM. Trimming removed 8 bases from V and 5 bases from J; junction bases left unmatched: 9.